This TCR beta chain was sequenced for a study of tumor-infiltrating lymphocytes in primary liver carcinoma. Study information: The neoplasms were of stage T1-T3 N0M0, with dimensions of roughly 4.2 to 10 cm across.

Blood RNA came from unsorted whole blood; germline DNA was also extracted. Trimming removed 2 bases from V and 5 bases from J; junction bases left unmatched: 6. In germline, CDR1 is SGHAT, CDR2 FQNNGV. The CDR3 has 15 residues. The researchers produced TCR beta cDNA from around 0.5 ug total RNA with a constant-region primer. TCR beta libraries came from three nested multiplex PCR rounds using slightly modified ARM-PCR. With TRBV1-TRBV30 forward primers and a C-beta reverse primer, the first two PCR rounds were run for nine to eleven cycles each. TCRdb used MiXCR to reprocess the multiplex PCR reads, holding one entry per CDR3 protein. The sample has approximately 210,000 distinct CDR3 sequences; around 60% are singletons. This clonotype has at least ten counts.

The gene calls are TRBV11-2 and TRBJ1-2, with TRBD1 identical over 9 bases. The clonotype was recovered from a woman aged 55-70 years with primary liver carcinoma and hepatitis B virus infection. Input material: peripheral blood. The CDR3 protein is CASSLSTGTGYGYTF. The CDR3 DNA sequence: TGTGCCAGCAGCTTATCGACAGGGACAGGGTATGGCTACACCTTC.